This T cell receptor beta chain comes out of a study of shared clonotypes between healthy human individuals. Profiled with immunoSEQ multiplex PCR; TCRdb holds only in-frame clones, not every one. The sample carries more than 2 million clones, approximately 95% recorded once. Trimming removed 5 bases from V and 0 bases from J; junction bases left unmatched: 8. The germline V gene has CDR1 SEHNR and CDR2 FQNEAQ (reference sequence). The CDR3 has 16 residues. The material sequenced was naive CD4+ T cells sorted from blood. Subset defined: CD45RA+ positively selected. The chain uses TRBV7-9 and TRBJ1-2, with 8 bases matching TRBD1. The TCR was taken from a man aged 18 to 30 in good health. CDR3 in amino acids: CASSLGQDWANYGYTF. The DNA of the CDR3 is TGTGCCAGCAGCCTGGGACAGGACTGGGCTAACTATGGCTACACCTTC.